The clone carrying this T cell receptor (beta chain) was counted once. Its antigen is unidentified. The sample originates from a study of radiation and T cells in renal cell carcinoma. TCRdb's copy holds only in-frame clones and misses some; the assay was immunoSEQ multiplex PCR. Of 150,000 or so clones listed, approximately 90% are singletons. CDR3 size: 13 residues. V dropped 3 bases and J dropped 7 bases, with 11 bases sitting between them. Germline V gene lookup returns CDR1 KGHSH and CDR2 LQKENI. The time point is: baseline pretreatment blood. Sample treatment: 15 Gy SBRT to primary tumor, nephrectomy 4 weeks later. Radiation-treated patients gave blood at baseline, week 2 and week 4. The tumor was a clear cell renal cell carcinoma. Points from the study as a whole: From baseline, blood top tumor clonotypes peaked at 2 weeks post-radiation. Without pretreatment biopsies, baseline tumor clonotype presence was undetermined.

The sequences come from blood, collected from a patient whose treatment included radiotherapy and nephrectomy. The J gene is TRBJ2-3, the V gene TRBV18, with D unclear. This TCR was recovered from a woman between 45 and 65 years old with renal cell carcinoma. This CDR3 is CASSPRSEYTQYF. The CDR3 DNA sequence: TGTGCCAGCTCACCCCGCAGCGAATATACGCAGTATTTT.